Shown below are 25 T cell receptor beta chains from a single sample sequenced in a study of chemoradiotherapy in HPV16-positive cancers. Generated by immunoSEQ multiplex PCR, the TCRdb table keeps only in-frame clones and is missing some. The table shows 20,000 to 30,000 clones, with approximately 95% occurring only once. This material was obtained from a patient who underwent chemoradiotherapy. The receptors here all came from a human donor with HPV-associated anogenital cancer.

The chain combines TRBV6-5 with TRBJ1-3; the D is unclear. The germline CDR1 and CDR2 sequences are MNHEY and SVGAGI. Trimming left V 7 bases short and J 5 bases short, with 18 bases between. There are 15 residues in the CDR3. The CDR3 is CASTDGRRIRNTIYF. The CDR3 nucleotides are TGTGCCAGCACGGACGGACGGCGAATTCGAAACACCATATATTTT.

The gene calls are TRBV27 and TRBJ2-3, with D tentatively TRBD2 (5 bases). Trimming took 7 bases from V and 3 from J, leaving 11 bases between them. Germline loops: CDR1 MNHEY, CDR2 SMNVEV (reference sequence). This CDR3 is built from 13 residues. The CDR3 nucleotides are TGTGCCAGCACTCCCACGGGGACAGATACGCAGTATTTT. It encodes CASTPTGTDTQYF.

V and J are TRBV5-1 and TRBJ2-3, with no clear D. This CDR3 comprises 15 residues. Trimming left V 1 base short and J 2 bases short, with 11 bases between. Looked up from germline, CDR1 is SGHRS and CDR2 is YFSETQ. The DNA of the CDR3 is TGCGCCAGCAGCTTGACCGTCTCTCACACAGATACGCAGTATTTT. Protein sequence: CASSLTVSHTDTQYF.

The chain is built from TRBV7-9 and TRBJ2-7; TRBD1 agrees at 7 bases. The CDR3 contains 14 residues. CDR1 and CDR2 from the germline V gene are SEHNR and FQNEAQ (reference sequence). V shed 5 bases, J shed 2 bases, and the junction held 6 bases outside the gene matches. CDR3 residues: CASSEDGTAYEQYF. The CDR3 DNA follows: TGTGCCAGCAGCGAAGACGGGACAGCCTACGAGCAGTACTTC.

This chain uses TRBV7-8 with TRBJ1-5, with D perhaps matching TRBD1 (5 bases). CDR1 is SGHVS and CDR2 is FQNEAQ in the germline V gene. V was clipped by 1 base and J by 7 bases, with 11 bases between them. This CDR3 spans 14 amino acids. The CDR3 reads CASSLVAGPQPQHF. The CDR3 DNA sequence: TGTGCCAGCAGCTTAGTGGCGGGGCCCCAGCCCCAGCATTTT. Together with reference TRBV7-8 and TRBJ1-5, the CDR3 gives the full variable domain: GAGVSQSPRYKVAKRGQDVALRCDPISGHVSLFWYQQALGQGPEFLTYFQNEAQLDKSGLPSDRFFAERPEGSVSTLKIQRTQQEDSAVYLCASSLVAGPQPQHFGDGTRLSIL.

Only a few counts were recorded for this clone. This chain joins TRBV2 and TRBJ2-7, with TRBD1 matching 9 bases. After removal of 5 bases from V and 2 bases from J, the junction contained 13 bases not matched to a gene. Germline values: CDR1 SNHLY, CDR2 FYNNEI. There are 17 residues in the CDR3. In DNA, the CDR3 is TGTGCCAGCAGTCCGGGACAGGGAGTAAAAGGCCCCTACGAGCAGTACTTC. It translates to CASSPGQGVKGPYEQYF.

The genes are TRBV6-1 and TRBJ2-1, with 8 nucleotides matching TRBD1. The CDR3 runs 14 residues. Unmatched junction bases numbered 10, after V lost 11 bases and J lost 4 bases. Germline CDR1 reads MNHNS; CDR2 reads SASEGT. The DNA for the CDR3 is TGTGCCTTACTGGGACAGGCCACGTACAATGAGCAGTTCTTC. Its protein is CALLGQATYNEQFF.

The V and J genes are TRBV27 and TRBJ2-7, with a weak D call TRBD1 (6 bases). CDR3 length: 14 residues. V lost 2 bases and J 1 base, leaving 9 bases between the germline ends. The germline V gene encodes CDR1 MNHEY and CDR2 SMNVEV (reference sequence). CDR3 sequence reads: CASSLQGSSYEQYF. CDR3 coding DNA: TGTGCCAGCAGTTTACAGGGGAGTTCCTACGAGCAGTACTTC.

The rearrangement joins TRBV28 to TRBJ2-7; 16 bases align to TRBD2. This CDR3 region has 17 residues. V was pared by 1 base and J by 2 bases, with 2 bases of the junction left unmatched. Germline V gives CDR1 MDHEN, CDR2 SYDVKM. The CDR3 is CASSLSGLAGGPYEQYF. DNA of the CDR3: TGTGCCAGCAGTTTATCGGGACTAGCGGGGGGGCCCTACGAGCAGTACTTC. Full variable domain (missing parts from reference TRBV28 and TRBJ2-7): DVKVTQSSRYLVKRTGEKVFLECVQDMDHENMFWYRQDPGLGLRLIYFSYDVKMKEKGDIPEGYSVSREKKERFSLILESASTNQTSMYLCASSLSGLAGGPYEQYFGPGTRLTVT.

The V gene is TRBV5-1, the J gene TRBJ2-1; the D gene is possibly TRBD2 (6 bases). CDR3 length: 13 residues. Trimming removed 7 bases at V and 1 base at J, with 9 bases between. CDR1 is SGHRS, CDR2 YFSETQ, per germline. CDR3 sequence (DNA): TGCGCCAGCGCGGGATCGTCCTACAATGAGCAGTTCTTC. It translates to CASAGSSYNEQFF.

This clone was seen once. The chain is built from TRBV2 and TRBJ1-4; D not resolved. Germline V gene sequence: CDR1 SNHLY, CDR2 FYNNEI. The length of the CDR3 is 14 residues. Trimming took off 2 bases at V and 5 bases at J, with 9 bases between the two ends. CDR3 sequence: CASSERVFNEKLFF. The DNA for the CDR3 is TGTGCCAGCAGTGAAAGGGTGTTCAATGAAAAACTGTTTTTT.

This clone was observed a single time. For the CDR3, the DNA is TGTGCCAGCAGACCGGGGGGGACTAGCGGGATGCGGGCGCAGTTCTTC. It is translated as CASRPGGTSGMRAQFF. The chain joins TRBV6-6 to TRBJ2-1; TRBD2 matches 13 bases. The V gene end was trimmed by 6 bases and the J gene end by 12 bases; junction bases not matched to a gene: 14. From germline, CDR1 is MNHNY and CDR2 SVGAGI (reference sequence). CDR3 length equals 16 residues.

The V call is TRBV6-1, the J call TRBJ1-1, with 9 bases fitting TRBD1. CDR3 length equals 14 residues. V was clipped by 11 bases and J by 3 bases; unmatched bases: 10. Germline CDR1 reads MNHNS; CDR2 reads SASEGT. The CDR3 reads CALQRRQGDTEAFF. DNA for the CDR3: TGTGCCCTACAAAGGAGACAGGGGGACACTGAAGCTTTCTTT.

The chain combines TRBV28 with TRBJ1-1, with D uncertain. The CDR3 runs 14 residues. V was pared by 6 bases and J by 3 bases, with 14 bases between. Germline V gives CDR1 MDHEN, CDR2 SYDVKM. The CDR3 reads CASSPPRLYTEAFF. The DNA for the CDR3 is TGTGCCAGCAGCCCCCCTCGCCTATACACTGAAGCTTTCTTT. Supplemented by reference TRBV28 and TRBJ1-1, the full variable domain reads DVKVTQSSRYLVKRTGEKVFLECVQDMDHENMFWYRQDPGLGLRLIYFSYDVKMKEKGDIPEGYSVSREKKERFSLILESASTNQTSMYLCASSPPRLYTEAFFGQGTRLTVV.

V usage is TRBV7-2 and J usage is TRBJ2-5; no firm D call. V was clipped by 1 base and J by 2 bases, with 11 bases between them. CDR1 is SGHTA, CDR2 FQGNSA, per germline. This CDR3 has 15 amino acids. The CDR3 DNA reads as TGTGCCAGCAGCTTAGTTTGGGCGGTTCAAGAGACCCAGTACTTC. It encodes CASSLVWAVQETQYF.

The chain recombines TRBV4-2 with TRBJ2-3; TRBD2 aligns across 15 bases. The germline gives CDR1 LGHNA, CDR2 YNFKEQ. The CDR3 runs to 16 residues. After removal of 4 bases from V and 4 bases from J, the junction contained 3 bases not matched to a gene. CDR3 bases: TGTGCCAGCAGCCCGGGACTAGCGGGAGGACCAGATACGCAGTATTTT. It specifies CASSPGLAGGPDTQYF.

This chain uses TRBV7-9 with TRBJ2-1; D remains ambiguous. The CDR3 length is 14 residues. V lost 4 bases to trimming and J lost 4 bases, with 11 bases between them. CDR1 and CDR2 from the germline V gene are SEHNR and FQNEAQ (reference sequence). The CDR3 region has the DNA TGTGCCAGCAGCTCTACGGGTGTTTACAATGAGCAGTTCTTC. It translates to CASSSTGVYNEQFF.

The chain couples TRBV6-6 to TRBJ1-5; D not resolved. Trimming removed 4 bases from V and 3 bases from J, with 4 bases in between. This CDR3 comprises 12 residues. CDR1 is MNHNY, CDR2 SVGAGI, per germline (reference sequence). CDR3 loop: CASSFPNQPQHF. The CDR3 DNA sequence: TGTGCCAGCAGTTTCCCCAATCAGCCCCAGCATTTT.

This chain uses TRBV11-2 with TRBJ1-1; D perhaps matches TRBD1 (5 bases). The germline V gene has CDR1 SGHAT and CDR2 FQNNGV. The ends were cut back, 5 bases at V and 4 bases at J, with 17 bases in the middle. This CDR3 is 15 amino acids long. The CDR3, as DNA: TGTGCCAGCAGCGGGTTGGGAGGGGCCCGCACTGAAGCTTTCTTT. It encodes CASSGLGGARTEAFF.

Of note for this clone: Other DNA sequences within the sample encode an identical CDR3. The J gene is TRBJ2-5, the V gene TRBV11-2; D unresolved. Trimming removed 1 base from V and 4 bases from J, with 7 bases in between. CDR1 and CDR2 from the germline V gene are SGHAT and FQNNGV. The CDR3 loop spans 13 amino acids. CDR3 bases: TGTGCCAGCAGCTTAGGTTTTGCAGAGACCCAGTACTTC. It specifies CASSLGFAETQYF.

This chain links TRBV4-1 with TRBJ1-2, with 7 nucleotides matching TRBD1. The V gene's germline CDR1 is MGHRA and CDR2 YSYEKL. V shed 4 bases and J 7 bases; nucleotides not matched to a gene: 18. The length of the CDR3 is 17 residues. CDR3: CASSPIGRGGGGAGYTF. CDR3 DNA: TGCGCCAGCAGCCCCATAGGGAGAGGAGGGGGCGGTGCTGGCTACACCTTC.

This chain links TRBV6-5 with TRBJ2-1; perhaps TRBD1 as D (5 bases). V was clipped by 8 bases and J by 5 bases, with 13 bases between them. Per germline, CDR1 MNHEY and CDR2 SVGAGI. There are 13 residues in the CDR3. The CDR3 protein is CASSPTGNNEQFF. The CDR3 DNA sequence: TGTGCCAGCTCACCCACAGGTAACAATGAGCAGTTCTTC.

The chain carries TRBV11-2 and TRBJ2-1, with 10 positions matching TRBD2. The trim removed 4 bases at V and 1 base at J, leaving 4 bases unmatched. The length of the CDR3 is 16 residues. The germline V gene encodes CDR1 SGHAT and CDR2 FQNNGV. The CDR3 sequence: CASSSGLAESYNEQFF. The CDR3 nucleotides are TGTGCCAGCAGCTCAGGACTAGCGGAATCCTACAATGAGCAGTTCTTC.

The chain is built from TRBV7-9 and TRBJ2-3; TRBD1 aligns across 9 bases. The CDR3 length is 15 residues. CDR1 is SEHNR and CDR2 is FQNEAQ in the germline V gene (reference sequence). Trimming removed 5 bases from V and 6 bases from J; junction bases left unmatched: 9. CDR3 sequence (DNA): TGTGCCAGCAGCCAGGGACAGGGCGTTGATGATACGCAGTATTTT. It codes for CASSQGQGVDDTQYF.

This clone was observed a single time. The chain is built from TRBV7-3 and TRBJ2-2; D unresolved. CDR3 size: 12 residues. Germline assignment: CDR1 SGHTA and CDR2 FQGTGA. The V end lost 1 base, the J end lost 6 bases, and 3 bases lay between the germline ends. In DNA, the CDR3 is TGTGCCAGCAGCTTAAAGCCCGGGGAGCTGTTTTTT. It translates to CASSLKPGELFF.